What follows are 21 T cell receptor beta chains derived from one specimen sequenced in a study of T cell changes during pregnancy in multiple sclerosis. The data were produced by immunoSEQ multiplex PCR, yet TCRdb's version contains in-frame clones alone and is incomplete. The table has about 75,000 clones, roughly 94% seen once. This specimen consisted of CD4+ T cells from peripheral blood mononuclear cells, obtained after pregnancy. The receptors here all came from a female donor with multiple sclerosis, enrolled in a pregnancy study.

This clone was observed a single time. The rearrangement links TRBV10-3 to TRBJ2-6; a weak D match, TRBD2 (5 bases). The ends were cut back, 4 bases at V and 2 bases at J, with 9 bases in the middle. CDR1 and CDR2 (germline): ENHRY, SYGVKD. This CDR3 contains 15 residues. CDR3 protein: CAISGSGTGANVLTF. CDR3 bases: TGTGCCATCAGTGGATCGGGGACTGGGGCCAACGTCCTGACTTTC.

Worth noting for this clone: The sample has other DNA sequences that encode this CDR3 too. The CDR3 bases are TGTGCCAGCAGCTTAGGGGCGGGAGGATACAATGAGCAGTTCTTC. Translation: CASSLGAGGYNEQFF. The rearrangement joins TRBV7-2 to TRBJ2-1, with 8 bases identical to TRBD2. Germline V lookup: CDR1 SGHTA, CDR2 FQGNSA. The CDR3 spans 15 residues. V shed 1 base, J shed 4 bases, and the junction held 3 bases outside the gene matches.

This chain's CDR3 is CASSLEGARGEKLFF. CDR3 DNA: TGTGCCAGCAGCTTAGAAGGGGCCCGCGGTGAAAAACTGTTTTTT. The rearrangement links TRBV11-2 to TRBJ1-4, with D perhaps TRBD1 (5 bases). In germline, CDR1 is SGHAT, CDR2 FQNNGV. With 0 bases removed from V and 7 bases from J, the gap between germline ends came to 12 bases. CDR3 length: 15 residues.

This clone was seen only once. The V and J genes are TRBV5-1 and TRBJ2-7, with D possibly being TRBD2 (7 bases). The CDR3 loop spans 15 amino acids. Germline V gene data show CDR1 as SGHRS and CDR2 as YFSETQ. V lost 3 bases to trimming and J lost 1 base, with 14 bases between them. The CDR3 is CASSWGGARSYEQYF. CDR3 nucleotide sequence: TGCGCCAGCAGCTGGGGGGGGGCTAGGTCCTACGAGCAGTACTTC.

The rearrangement uses TRBV29-1 and TRBJ2-5, with TRBD2 identical over 8 bases. This CDR3 spans 12 amino acids. The V segment lost 4 bases and the J segment 5 bases; nucleotides outside the gene matches: 3. Looked up from germline, CDR1 is SQVTM and CDR2 is ANQGSEA. The CDR3 loop is CSVVSGGETQYF. CDR3 DNA sequence: TGCAGCGTTGTAAGCGGGGGTGAGACCCAGTACTTC. Complete variable domain (other parts from reference TRBV29-1 and TRBJ2-5): SAVISQKPSRDICQRGTSLTIQCQVDSQVTMMFWYRQQPGQSLTLIATANQGSEATYESGFVIDKFPISRPNLTFSTLTVSNMSPEDSSIYLCSVVSGGETQYFGPGTRLLVL.

V is TRBV5-1 and J is TRBJ2-5, with D possibly matching TRBD2 (5 bases). CDR1 and CDR2 (germline): SGHRS, YFSETQ. V was cut by 3 bases and J by 9 bases, with 18 bases left in between. The CDR3 totals 14 residues. The CDR3 DNA follows: TGCGCCAGCAGCTCCGTTCGGGGTGAATTGGCCCAGTACTTC. It is translated as CASSSVRGELAQYF. Variable domain in full (rest from reference TRBV5-1 and TRBJ2-5): KAGVTQTPRYLIKTRGQQVTLSCSPISGHRSVSWYQQTPGQGLQFLFEYFSETQRNKGNFPGRFSGRQFSNSRSEMNVSTLELGDSALYLCASSSVRGELAQYFGPGTRLLVL.

The V call is TRBV29-1, the J call TRBJ2-1, with 11 positions matching TRBD2. CDR3 length: 17 residues. Losses at the gene ends were 3 bases for V and 0 bases for J; bases not matched to a gene: 7. Germline lookup yields CDR1 SQVTM and CDR2 ANQGSEA. The CDR3 region has the DNA TGCAGCGTTGACCACACTAGCGGGAGAGCCTCCTACAATGAGCAGTTCTTC. Amino acid sequence: CSVDHTSGRASYNEQFF.

The gene calls are TRBV7-6 and TRBJ2-5; TRBD2 agrees at 9 bases. Per germline, CDR1 SGHVS and CDR2 FNYEAQ. Trimming cost V 4 bases and J 1 base; bases outside gene matches: 4. This CDR3 is built from 15 residues. CDR3 in amino acids: CASSSLAGRQETQYF. DNA of the CDR3: TGTGCCAGCAGCTCCCTAGCGGGACGCCAAGAGACCCAGTACTTC.

V is TRBV7-6 and J is TRBJ2-6; 7 bases agree with TRBD1. CDR3 length: 15 amino acids. The ends lost 5 bases at V and 0 bases at J; junction bases unmatched: 1. The germline V gene has CDR1 SGHVS and CDR2 FNYEAQ. The CDR3 loop is CASSHRGSGANVLTF. CDR3 DNA sequence: TGTGCCAGCAGCCACAGGGGCTCTGGGGCCAACGTCCTGACTTTC.

This clone was seen just once. The rearrangement uses TRBV5-4 and TRBJ2-5; 9 bases align to TRBD1. J lost 5 bases, V lost 4 bases, and 12 bases had no gene match. Germline loops: CDR1 SGHNT, CDR2 YYREEE (reference sequence). There are 16 residues in the CDR3. The CDR3 sequence: CASSVGGDRAGETQYF. The CDR3 DNA sequence: TGTGCCAGCAGCGTTGGAGGGGACAGGGCAGGGGAGACCCAGTACTTC.

This clone was counted a single time. The chain has TRBV30 and TRBJ2-7, with TRBD1 matching 7 bases. This CDR3 has 13 amino acids. V shed 3 bases and J 4 bases; nucleotides not matched to a gene: 6. From germline, CDR1 is GTSNPN and CDR2 SVGIG (reference sequence). This chain's CDR3 is CAWRPRGKYEQYF. CDR3 DNA sequence: TGTGCCTGGAGGCCCAGGGGGAAATACGAGCAGTACTTC.

V usage is TRBV27 and J usage is TRBJ2-1, with 12 bases fitting TRBD2. V trimming: 7 bases; J trimming: 7 bases; junction bases outside the gene matches: 5. Germline V CDR1 and CDR2: MNHEY, SMNVEV (reference sequence). The CDR3 length is 14 residues. CDR3 sequence: CASNLAGGLNEQFF. The CDR3 DNA reads as TGTGCCAGCAACCTAGCGGGAGGGTTGAATGAGCAGTTCTTC.

The chain recombines TRBV6-1 with TRBJ2-1; 8 bases agree with TRBD2. The germline CDR1 and CDR2 sequences are MNHNS and SASEGT. This CDR3 is built from 15 residues. The V and J ends lost 2 bases and 5 bases, in that order; junction bases with no gene match: 5. The CDR3 sequence is CASSELGRAHNEQFF. CDR3 in DNA: TGTGCCAGCAGTGAACTCGGGAGGGCCCACAATGAGCAGTTCTTC.

This rearrangement joins TRBV27 to TRBJ2-7; 8 bases align to TRBD2. CDR1 is MNHEY, CDR2 SMNVEV, per germline (reference sequence). After removal of 6 bases from V and 6 bases from J, the junction contained 7 bases not matched to a gene. The CDR3 totals 13 residues. CDR3 in DNA: TGTGCCAGCAGACCCGCCGGGGGGGGCGAGCAGTACTTC. This encodes CASRPAGGGEQYF.

Points on this clone: Other DNA sequences in this specimen translate into the identical CDR3. The chain has TRBV7-3 and TRBJ2-1, with 15 bases lining up with TRBD2. Per the germline V gene, CDR1 is SGHTA and CDR2 is FQGTGA. This CDR3 has 15 residues. V was pared by 4 bases and J by 7 bases, with 2 bases of the junction left unmatched. The CDR3 DNA reads as TGTGCCAGCAGCTCAGGACTAGCGGGAGGGAATGAGCAGTTCTTC. This codes for CASSSGLAGGNEQFF.

This chain connects TRBV4-1 to TRBJ1-1; 7 bases align to TRBD1. CDR1 and CDR2 (germline): MGHRA, YSYEKL. J gave up 4 bases and V 4 bases, and 6 bases lay outside the gene matches. The length of the CDR3 is 14 residues. CDR3 region: CASSPIDRATEAFF. For the CDR3, the DNA is TGCGCCAGCAGCCCAATCGACAGGGCCACTGAAGCTTTCTTT.

V gene TRBV19 combines with J gene TRBJ1-2, with a tentative D call TRBD1 (6 bases). Trimming removed 4 bases from V and 5 bases from J, with 11 bases in between. CDR3 length equals 13 residues. Germline-derived CDR1 and CDR2 are LNHDA and SQIVND (reference sequence). CDR3 sequence (DNA): TGTGCCAGTAGTAGGACAGAGGGGTATGGCTACACCTTC. Translated, it gives CASSRTEGYGYTF. Together with reference TRBV19 and TRBJ1-2, the CDR3 gives the full variable domain: DGGITQSPKYLFRKEGQNVTLSCEQNLNHDAMYWYRQDPGQGLRLIYYSQIVNDFQKGDIAEGYSVSREKKESFPLTVTSAQKNPTAFYLCASSRTEGYGYTFGSGTRLTVV.

The chain uses TRBV7-2 and TRBJ2-3; possibly TRBD1 for D (5 bases). Trimming removed 3 bases from V and 2 bases from J, with 12 bases in between. Germline V CDR1 and CDR2: SGHTA, FQGNSA. The CDR3 length is 15 residues. The CDR3 loop is CASSFPTAYTDTQYF. The CDR3 region has the DNA TGTGCCAGCAGCTTTCCGACAGCTTACACAGATACGCAGTATTTT. Looking up the rest from reference TRBV7-2 and TRBJ2-3 gives the full variable domain: GAGVSQSPSNKVTEKGKDVELRCDPISGHTALYWYRQSLGQGLEFLIYFQGNSAPDKSGLPSDRFSAERTGGSVSTLTIQRTQQEDSAVYLCASSFPTAYTDTQYFGPGTRLTVL.

The V call is TRBV28, the J call TRBJ2-7; tentative D call: TRBD1 (5 bases). Germline lookup yields CDR1 MDHEN and CDR2 SYDVKM. The ends were cut back, 6 bases at V and 5 bases at J, with 17 bases in the middle. This CDR3 region has 14 residues. CDR3 in amino acids: CASRGEWKTNEQYF. DNA for the CDR3: TGTGCCAGCAGAGGGGAATGGAAGACGAACGAGCAGTACTTC.

This chain connects TRBV5-6 to TRBJ1-1, with 8 bases that match TRBD1. The CDR3 sequence is 16 residues long. After removal of 5 bases from V and 0 bases from J, the junction contained 9 bases not matched to a gene. Germline V gives CDR1 SGHDT, CDR2 YYEEEE. The CDR3: CASRVGQGTLNTEAFF. In nucleotides, the CDR3 is TGTGCCAGCAGGGTCGGACAGGGCACCTTGAACACTGAAGCTTTCTTT.

The rearrangement uses TRBV2 and TRBJ2-7, with 11 bases lining up with TRBD2. Germline CDR1 and CDR2: SNHLY and FYNNEI. V trimming: 7 bases; J trimming: 7 bases; junction bases outside the gene matches: 12. This CDR3 has 15 residues. The CDR3 is CASNLLAGVPLEQYF. For the CDR3, the DNA is TGTGCCAGCAATCTACTAGCGGGAGTCCCTTTGGAGCAGTACTTC.